The clone carrying this T cell receptor beta chain was observed a handful of times. PCR primers comprised 60 Vbeta and 13 Jbeta primers. This table comes from immunoSEQ multiplex PCR, and its TCRdb copy is limited to in-frame clones, with some not included. The data show around 150,000 clones, with about 75% seen just once and roughly 2% held by the top ten. The CDR3 consists of 16 residues. V lost 2 bases to trimming and J lost 3 bases, with 17 bases between them. Looked up from germline, CDR1 is SNHLY and CDR2 is FYNNEI. This sample is part of a study of cytomegalovirus exposure and HLA in healthy donors.

The source of this sequence is a female donor in good health and CMV-seronegative. V usage is TRBV2 and J usage is TRBJ2-7; D may be TRBD1 (6 bases). The material sequenced was PBMCs. CDR3 sequence (DNA): TGTGCCAGCAGTGAAAGTGTGCCCCGAGGGGGCTACGAGCAGTACTTC. It specifies CASSESVPRGGYEQYF.